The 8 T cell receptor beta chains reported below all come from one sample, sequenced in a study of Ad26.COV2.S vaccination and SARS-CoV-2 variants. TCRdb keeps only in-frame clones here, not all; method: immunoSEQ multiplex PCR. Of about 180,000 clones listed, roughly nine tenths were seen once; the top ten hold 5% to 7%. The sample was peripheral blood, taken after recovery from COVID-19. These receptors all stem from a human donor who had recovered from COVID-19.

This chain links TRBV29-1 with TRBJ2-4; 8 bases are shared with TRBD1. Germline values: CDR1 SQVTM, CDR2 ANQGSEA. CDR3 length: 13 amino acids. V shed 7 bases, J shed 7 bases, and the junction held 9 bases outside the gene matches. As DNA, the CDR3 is TGCAGCGCCCTAACAGGGGGACGCAACATTCAGTACTTC. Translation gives CSALTGGRNIQYF.

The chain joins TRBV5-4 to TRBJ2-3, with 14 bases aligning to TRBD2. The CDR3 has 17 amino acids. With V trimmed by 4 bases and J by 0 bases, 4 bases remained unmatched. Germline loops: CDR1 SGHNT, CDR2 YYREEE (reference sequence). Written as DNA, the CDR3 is TGTGCCAGCAGCCGACTAGCGGGGGGGATTAGCACAGATACGCAGTATTTT. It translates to CASSRLAGGISTDTQYF.

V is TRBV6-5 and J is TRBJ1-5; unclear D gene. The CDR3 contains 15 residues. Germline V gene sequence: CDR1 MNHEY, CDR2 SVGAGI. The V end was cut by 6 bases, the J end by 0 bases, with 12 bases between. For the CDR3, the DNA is TGTGCCAGCAGGCTCGCAGGAGATAGCAATCAGCCCCAGCATTTT. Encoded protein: CASRLAGDSNQPQHF.

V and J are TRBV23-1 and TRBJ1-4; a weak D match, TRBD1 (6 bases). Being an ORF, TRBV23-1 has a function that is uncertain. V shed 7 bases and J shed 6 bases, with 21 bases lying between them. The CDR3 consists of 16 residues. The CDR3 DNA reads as TGCGCCAGCAAGGGAACAGGGCGGGGGTCTTATGAAAAACTGTTTTTT. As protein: CASKGTGRGSYEKLFF.

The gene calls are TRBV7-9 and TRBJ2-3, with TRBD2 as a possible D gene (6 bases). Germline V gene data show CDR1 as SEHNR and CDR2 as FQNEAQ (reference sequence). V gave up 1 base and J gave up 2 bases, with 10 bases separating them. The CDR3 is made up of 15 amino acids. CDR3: CASSLEAGFTDTQYF. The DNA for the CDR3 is TGTGCCAGCAGCTTAGAAGCGGGCTTCACAGATACGCAGTATTTT.

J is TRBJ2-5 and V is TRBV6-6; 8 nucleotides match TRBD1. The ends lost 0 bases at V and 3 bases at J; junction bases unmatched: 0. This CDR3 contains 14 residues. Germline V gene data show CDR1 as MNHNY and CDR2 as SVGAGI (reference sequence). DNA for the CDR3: TGTGCCAGCAGTTACTCGACAGGGGAAGAGACCCAGTACTTC. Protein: CASSYSTGEETQYF.

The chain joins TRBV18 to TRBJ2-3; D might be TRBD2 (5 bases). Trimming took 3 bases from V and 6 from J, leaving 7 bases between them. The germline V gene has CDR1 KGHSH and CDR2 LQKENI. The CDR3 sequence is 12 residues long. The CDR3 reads CASSPAGDTQYF. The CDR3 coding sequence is TGTGCCAGCTCACCGGCGGGTGATACGCAGTATTTT.

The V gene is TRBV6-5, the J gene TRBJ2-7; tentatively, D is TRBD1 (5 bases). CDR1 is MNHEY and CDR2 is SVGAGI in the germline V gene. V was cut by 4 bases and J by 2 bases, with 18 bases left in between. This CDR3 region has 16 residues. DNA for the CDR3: TGTGCCAGCAGTTCCAAGTTAGGGGATTTACCCTACGAGCAGTACTTC. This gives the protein CASSSKLGDLPYEQYF.